The 29 T cell receptor beta chains reported below all come from one sample, sequenced in a study of blood T cell repertoires in COVID-19. The protocol was immunoSEQ multiplex PCR, while the TCRdb copy is restricted to in-frame clones and leaves out a portion. Here the sample spans 150,000 or so clones, around four fifths being singletons. Sample: peripheral blood. These receptors were obtained from a human donor in a cohort sampled during active COVID-19.

V usage is TRBV11-3 and J usage is TRBJ1-6; 7 nucleotides line up with TRBD1. The V gene's germline CDR1 is SGHNT and CDR2 YENEEA. The length of the CDR3 is 19 residues. The trim removed 5 bases at V and 0 bases at J, leaving 13 bases unmatched. DNA of the CDR3: TGTGCCAGCAGCACAACTCTCCGACAGGGTCCCTCCTATAATTCACCCCTCCACTTT. This translates into CASSTTLRQGPSYNSPLHF.

The chain couples TRBV7-8 to TRBJ2-2, with 7 bases aligning to TRBD1. V was clipped by 2 bases and J by 2 bases; unmatched bases: 2. The CDR3 contains 15 residues. Germline assignment: CDR1 SGHVS and CDR2 FQNEAQ. CDR3 in DNA: TGTGCCAGCAGCTTAAGGGACAGCAACACCGGGGAGCTGTTTTTT. It encodes CASSLRDSNTGELFF.

The gene calls are TRBV2 and TRBJ2-7; a possible D gene is TRBD1 (6 bases). The V gene lost 5 bases and the J gene lost 6 bases, with 14 bases spanning the gap. Germline V gene data show CDR1 as SNHLY and CDR2 as FYNNEI. The CDR3 is 13 amino acids. The CDR3 loop is CASSNDRMSEQYF. Written as DNA, the CDR3 is TGTGCCAGCAGTAATGACAGGATGAGCGAGCAGTACTTC.

This clone was seen at least ten times. CDR3 DNA: TGTGCCAGCCAGTATAGCAATCAGCCCCAGCATTTT. This gives the protein CASQYSNQPQHF. This chain joins TRBV19 and TRBJ1-5; D unresolved. Trimming pared 9 bases from V and 0 bases from J, leaving 6 bases between. The CDR3 is 12 amino acids. The V gene's germline CDR1 is LNHDA and CDR2 SQIVND (reference sequence).

This sequence joins TRBV7-3 and TRBJ2-1; D call uncertain. Germline CDR1 reads SGHTA; CDR2 reads FQGTGA. The CDR3 is 12 residues long. Trimming removed 4 bases at V and 12 bases at J, with 13 bases between. The CDR3 DNA is TGTGCCAGCAGCTCAGGCATAGGTGGGCAGTTCTTC. Its translation: CASSSGIGGQFF.

The chain is built from TRBV11-1 and TRBJ1-2, with D maybe TRBD1 (5 bases). Germline V gene data show CDR1 as SGHAT and CDR2 as FQDESV (reference sequence). V was clipped by 1 base and J by 6 bases, with 12 bases between them. The CDR3 contains 14 residues. CDR3 in DNA: TGTGCCAGCAGCTTAGAGGGGCAGAGAGATGGCTACACCTTC. Protein sequence: CASSLEGQRDGYTF.

This clone has only a few counts. DNA for the CDR3: TGTGCCAGCAGTTTCGCGGGACTAGCGTCCTACAATGAGCAGTTCTTC. This sequence encodes CASSFAGLASYNEQFF. The chain couples TRBV6-2 or TRBV6-3 to TRBJ2-1; 10 positions agree with TRBD2. This CDR3 spans 16 amino acids. The ends lost 4 bases at V and 1 base at J; junction bases unmatched: 4. Germline V gene lookup returns CDR1 MNHEY and CDR2 SVGEGT.

This chain links TRBV7-2 with TRBJ2-1; weak D call: TRBD2 (5 bases). The ends were cut back, 3 bases at V and 0 bases at J, with 15 bases in the middle. The CDR3 is 17 residues long. CDR1 is SGHTA and CDR2 is FQGNSA in the germline V gene. The CDR3 sequence: CASSFSRGASSYNEQFF. The CDR3 DNA follows: TGTGCCAGCAGCTTTTCTCGGGGAGCTAGCTCCTACAATGAGCAGTTCTTC.

V and J are TRBV20-1 and TRBJ1-2; 7 nucleotides agree with TRBD1. V shed 5 bases, J shed 2 bases, and the junction held 5 bases outside the gene matches. The CDR3 is 13 amino acids. CDR1 is DFQATT, CDR2 SNEGSKA, per germline (reference sequence). The CDR3 DNA reads TGCAGTGCTCGTGACAGGGAAAACTATGGCTACACCTTC. Residues: CSARDRENYGYTF.

This clone has a handful of counts. The chain couples TRBV5-6 to TRBJ2-3, with TRBD2 matching over 9 bases. This CDR3 contains 16 residues. Losses at the gene ends were 3 bases for V and 3 bases for J; bases not matched to a gene: 8. Germline V gene sequence: CDR1 SGHDT, CDR2 YYEEEE. The CDR3 DNA is TGTGCCAGCAGCTCGGGGAGGCTAGCGGGGACAGATACGCAGTATTTT. Its translation: CASSSGRLAGTDTQYF.

The chain combines TRBV28 with TRBJ2-5; 10 nucleotides line up with TRBD1. The CDR3 totals 14 residues. V was pared by 10 bases and J by 4 bases, with 9 bases of the junction left unmatched. Per the germline V gene, CDR1 is MDHEN and CDR2 is SYDVKM. CDR3 DNA sequence: TGTGCCACCGTAGGACAGGGGGAAGGAGAGACCCAGTACTTC. Amino acid sequence: CATVGQGEGETQYF.

The chain recombines TRBV12-3 or TRBV12-4 with TRBJ1-1, with a possible D match to TRBD1 (5 bases). Trimming cost V 5 bases and J 4 bases, with 11 bases left between them. The CDR3 is 13 residues long. CDR3 DNA: TGTGCCAGCAGTCCCCGGAGGGGCACTGAAGCTTTCTTT. This gives the protein CASSPRRGTEAFF.

The rearrangement uses TRBV10-1 and TRBJ1-2, with 9 bases matching TRBD1. V lost 5 bases and J lost 4; bases outside the gene matches: 2. The V gene's germline CDR1 is WNHNN and CDR2 SYGVQD (reference sequence). The length of the CDR3 is 13 residues. The chain's CDR3 is CASSKDRGYGYTF. CDR3 DNA: TGCGCCAGCAGTAAGGACAGGGGCTATGGCTACACCTTC.

The chain uses TRBV11-2 and TRBJ2-3, with a possible D match to TRBD2 (5 bases). CDR3 size: 16 residues. Trimming took off 1 base at V and 0 bases at J, with 11 bases between the two ends. Germline CDR1 SGHAT, CDR2 FQNNGV. The CDR3 region has the DNA TGTGCCAGCAGCTTAGGACTATTCTATAGCACAGATACGCAGTATTTT. The encoded protein is CASSLGLFYSTDTQYF.

The chain uses TRBV6-5 and TRBJ1-3; no clear D gene. Between the trimmed V and J ends, which lost 2 bases and 0 bases, there was a span of 5 bases. This CDR3 spans 14 amino acids. The germline gives CDR1 MNHEY, CDR2 SVGAGI. DNA of the CDR3: TGTGCCAGCAGTTACGGGCTCTCTGGAAACACCATATATTTT. Amino acid sequence: CASSYGLSGNTIYF.

Comment on this clone: Other DNA sequences from this sample encode an identical CDR3 as well. The J gene is TRBJ1-5, the V gene TRBV7-2; tentatively, D is TRBD1 (6 bases). The CDR3 length is 14 residues. Trimming took 1 base from V and 2 from J, leaving 6 bases between them. Looked up from germline, CDR1 is SGHTA and CDR2 is FQGNSA. DNA for the CDR3: TGTGCCAGCAGCTTAGACAGGGGCAATCAGCCCCAGCATTTT. Protein product: CASSLDRGNQPQHF.

This clone has a single count. The chain is built from TRBV14 and TRBJ2-2; 10 bases match TRBD2. The CDR3 contains 14 residues. The junction had 4 bases not matched to a gene; V was cut back by 5 bases and J by 7 bases. Germline V lookup: CDR1 SGHDN, CDR2 FVKESK. The CDR3 DNA is TGTGCCAGCAGCTCGCTAGCGGGGGTCGGGGAGCTGTTTTTT. It encodes CASSSLAGVGELFF.

This clone was detected only once. The chain combines TRBV19 with TRBJ1-4; no firm D call. The CDR3 consists of 14 residues. V gave up 6 bases and J gave up 1 base, with 9 bases separating them. The germline CDR1 and CDR2 sequences are LNHDA and SQIVND (reference sequence). The CDR3 DNA reads as TGTGCCAGTAGGGCGGTTGGAACTAATGAAAAACTGTTTTTT. The encoded protein is CASRAVGTNEKLFF.

The chain links TRBV2 to TRBJ2-1; maybe TRBD2 (6 bases). Trimming took off 6 bases at V and 7 bases at J, with 16 bases between the two ends. Germline V CDR1 and CDR2: SNHLY, FYNNEI. The CDR3 covers 14 residues. CDR3 region: CASRISAGRNEQFF. For the CDR3, the DNA is TGTGCCAGCAGGATATCGGCAGGGAGGAATGAGCAGTTCTTC.

The chain links TRBV3-1 (or the pseudogene TRBV3-2) to TRBJ2-5; the D gene is possibly TRBD2 (6 bases). The germline gives CDR1 LGHDT, CDR2 YNNKEL (reference sequence). This CDR3 has 12 amino acids. V shed 10 bases and J shed 2 bases, with 11 bases lying between them. CDR3 nucleotides: TGTGCCACCTCTGGGGGGCAAGAGACCCAGTACTTC. Amino acids: CATSGGQETQYF.

This rearrangement joins TRBV2 to TRBJ2-1, with 11 bases that match TRBD2. The length of the CDR3 is 13 residues. The germline CDR1 and CDR2 sequences are SNHLY and FYNNEI. Trimming at V came to 8 bases and at J to 7 bases, leaving 4 bases not matched to a gene. The CDR3 DNA follows: TGTGCCAGCGCTACTAGCGGGGGTAATGAGCAGTTCTTC. Its translation: CASATSGGNEQFF.

CDR3 protein: CASSDVTELPYEQYF. For the CDR3, the DNA is TGTGCCAGCAGCGACGTGACAGAGCTACCCTACGAGCAGTACTTC. This chain joins TRBV5-6 and TRBJ2-7; D might be TRBD1 (5 bases). CDR3 length equals 15 residues. Germline V CDR1 and CDR2: SGHDT, YYEEEE. V dropped 4 bases and J dropped 2 bases, with 16 bases sitting between them.

This clone occurred once. The genes are TRBV7-9 and TRBJ2-1; 11 nucleotides match TRBD1. The CDR3 is 14 amino acids. Germline loops: CDR1 SEHNR, CDR2 FQNEAQ (reference sequence). Trimming removed 4 bases from V and 9 bases from J; junction bases left unmatched: 5. The DNA of the CDR3 is TGTGCCAGCAGCTCCGGACAGGGGGCGGGTGAGCAGTTCTTC. Translating it yields CASSSGQGAGEQFF.

The chain carries TRBV7-2 and TRBJ2-3; 7 bases are a match to TRBD1. Trimming at V came to 3 bases and at J to 6 bases, leaving 12 bases not matched to a gene. The CDR3 is 16 amino acids. Per the germline V gene, CDR1 is SGHTA and CDR2 is FQGNSA. The CDR3 DNA follows: TGTGCCAGCAGCTTCCTCTGGGACAGCGCTTTGGATACGCAGTATTTT. Protein: CASSFLWDSALDTQYF.

This chain links TRBV9 with TRBJ1-2; D might be TRBD1 (5 bases). CDR1 and CDR2 from the germline V gene are SGDLS and YYNGEE. Trimming pared 5 bases from V and 6 bases from J, leaving 14 bases between. This CDR3 is 13 amino acids long. CDR3 sequence reads: CASSDSRTHGYTF. Here the CDR3 DNA reads TGTGCCAGCAGTGATTCCCGGACACATGGCTACACCTTC.

The chain is built from TRBV28 and TRBJ1-6; D is uncertain. This CDR3 is 15 amino acids long. V was clipped by 7 bases and J by 4 bases, with 14 bases between them. Germline V lookup: CDR1 MDHEN, CDR2 SYDVKM. The CDR3 region has the DNA TGTGCCAGCACCTGGGAGAGGGTGTATAATTCACCCCTCCACTTT. Its translation is CASTWERVYNSPLHF.

The V call is TRBV7-9, the J call TRBJ2-7; 7 positions agree with TRBD2. CDR1 is SEHNR and CDR2 is FQNEAQ in the germline V gene (reference sequence). The CDR3 runs to 15 residues. The junction had 9 bases not matched to a gene; V was cut back by 5 bases and J by 2 bases. CDR3 sequence reads: CASSPAGVDPYEQYF. In DNA, the CDR3 is TGTGCCAGCAGCCCCGCGGGGGTGGACCCCTACGAGCAGTACTTC.

This sequence joins TRBV5-1 and TRBJ1-6; weak D call: TRBD1 (6 bases). V was clipped by 2 bases and J by 13 bases, with 13 bases between them. From germline, CDR1 is SGHRS and CDR2 YFSETQ. The CDR3 totals 13 residues. CDR3 protein: CASSFDRHEPLHF. The CDR3 nucleotides read TGCGCCAGCAGCTTTGACAGGCATGAGCCCCTCCACTTT. Full variable domain (missing parts from reference TRBV5-1 and TRBJ1-6): KAGVTQTPRYLIKTRGQQVTLSCSPISGHRSVSWYQQTPGQGLQFLFEYFSETQRNKGNFPGRFSGRQFSNSRSEMNVSTLELGDSALYLCASSFDRHEPLHFGNGTRLTVT.

The CDR3 reads CASSLGQASTDTQYF. CDR3 DNA: TGTGCCAGCAGCTTAGGGCAGGCTAGCACAGATACGCAGTATTTT. V gene TRBV11-2 combines with J gene TRBJ2-3, with D hard to call. From germline, CDR1 is SGHAT and CDR2 FQNNGV. CDR3 length equals 15 residues. V lost 1 base and J lost 0, with 8 bases in between.